A selection of T cell receptor beta chains follows, all from one sample in a study of CD8 T cells in ankylosing spondylitis. MiXCR, run by TCRdb on the 5' RACE reads, gives a single entry per CDR3 protein. The sample contains 200,000 to 300,000 distinct CDR3 sequences, less than 9.5% of which appear only once. Input material: blood, either unsorted or a sorted T cell fraction (not recorded which). These TCRs come from a female donor with ankylosing spondylitis or in good health (not recorded which). CDR3s leave out the opening cysteine and the closing phenylalanine or tryptophan.

CDR3: ASSQVPGGLVTEAF
J: TRBJ1-1
V: TRBV4-3

CDR3: ASSLETGNKAF
J: TRBJ1-1
V: TRBV12-3/TRBV12-4

CDR3: ASSYLNRGSEQY
J: TRBJ2-7
V: TRBV6-5

CDR3: ASTQRRGRNTEAF
J: TRBJ1-1
V: TRBV6-2/TRBV6-3

CDR3: AIMNRETYNEQF
J: TRBJ2-1
V: TRBV10-3

CDR3: AWAERSDTQY
J: TRBJ2-3
V: TRBV30

CDR3: ASSPLGPLGNEQY
J: TRBJ2-7
V: TRBV28

CDR3: ASSPDMNTGELF
J: TRBJ2-2
V: TRBV11-3

CDR3: ASSLSGTSSAGELF
J: TRBJ2-2
V: TRBV5-1

CDR3: ASSPLLGAGPGEQY
J: TRBJ2-7
V: TRBV27

CDR3: ASSPRWTSGRVGRSDEQF
J: TRBJ2-1
V: TRBV3-1

CDR3: ASSIPGQGTETQY
J: TRBJ2-5
V: TRBV28

CDR3: ASRTVNPPSSY
J: TRBJ2-7
V: TRBV28

CDR3: SVEDPAAYGYT
J: TRBJ1-2
V: TRBV29-1

CDR3: ASSPLNEQF
J: TRBJ2-1
V: TRBV6-2/TRBV6-3

CDR3: SARGGSPLH
J: TRBJ1-6
V: TRBV20-1

CDR3: ASTDISGANVLT
J: TRBJ2-6
V: TRBV7-9

CDR3: ASTQQAGTEAF
J: TRBJ1-1
V: TRBV6-1

CDR3: ASSQDGRSGSGELF
J: TRBJ2-2
V: TRBV4-3

CDR3: ASSLTPGHTGELF
J: TRBJ2-2
V: TRBV27

CDR3: ASTPTRVETEAF
J: TRBJ1-1
V: TRBV6-2/TRBV6-3

CDR3: ASSLGGSGANVLT
J: TRBJ2-6
V: TRBV5-1

CDR3: ASSLAGVAYNEQF
J: TRBJ2-1
V: TRBV5-1

CDR3: ASSRTETYSYEQY
J: TRBJ2-7
V: TRBV7-9

CDR3: ASSYPGSYEQY
J: TRBJ2-7
V: TRBV6-2/TRBV6-3

CDR3: AWSSFEGYTGELF
J: TRBJ2-2
V: TRBV21-1

CDR3: ASSQDPLGEQY
J: TRBJ2-7
V: TRBV4-2

CDR3: SASRLNQPQH
J: TRBJ1-5
V: TRBV20-1

CDR3: ASSQDMAGATDTQY
J: TRBJ2-3
V: TRBV4-3

CDR3: ASSQNLGTEAF
J: TRBJ1-1
V: TRBV4-1

CDR3: ASSFSGRWDTEAF
J: TRBJ1-1
V: TRBV5-1

CDR3: ASMGRISQPQH
J: TRBJ1-5
V: TRBV19

CDR3: ASRSQREQF
J: TRBJ2-1
V: TRBV10-2

CDR3: AWSADSLYT
J: TRBJ1-2
V: TRBV30

CDR3: ASSQDWVGAGANVLT
J: TRBJ2-6
V: TRBV4-3

CDR3: ASSLRVRWGAGNTGELF
J: TRBJ2-2
V: TRBV11-2

CDR3: GSSATSGRTDTQY
J: TRBJ2-3
V: TRBV7-2

CDR3: ATSRVKGRSNQPQH
J: TRBJ1-5
V: TRBV15

CDR3: ASSFSPLGGYT
J: TRBJ1-2
V: TRBV27

CDR3: ASSGQGGYT
J: TRBJ1-2
V: TRBV19

CDR3: ATSRPRTGPQETQY
J: TRBJ2-5
V: TRBV15

CDR3: AISGSPVRALTDTQY
J: TRBJ2-3
V: TRBV10-3

CDR3: ASSLTLGEGTEAF
J: TRBJ1-1
V: TRBV27

CDR3: ASSDVTGDSDTEAF
J: TRBJ1-1
V: TRBV2

CDR3: ASSWDSSSYNSPLH
J: TRBJ1-6
V: TRBV27

CDR3: ASSPRDAGNEQF
J: TRBJ2-1
V: TRBV12-3/TRBV12-4

CDR3: ASGLAGTDTQY
J: TRBJ2-3
V: TRBV11-3

CDR3: ASSVDRVVTGELF
J: TRBJ2-2
V: TRBV9

CDR3: ASSQAWGKTYEQY
J: TRBJ2-7
V: TRBV4-2

CDR3: ASSESPGGYYNEQF
J: TRBJ2-1
V: TRBV2

CDR3: ASSEDSSYNEQF
J: TRBJ2-1
V: TRBV5-1

CDR3: ASSYRDGTYEQY
J: TRBJ2-7
V: TRBV5-1

CDR3: ASSPFYEQY
J: TRBJ2-7
V: TRBV7-9

CDR3: ASSQGTGGQETQY
J: TRBJ2-5
V: TRBV4-3

CDR3: ASSYSINLAEQF
J: TRBJ2-1
V: TRBV6-2/TRBV6-3

CDR3: ASSTGLGTEAF
J: TRBJ1-1
V: TRBV5-1

CDR3: ASTDVTEAF
J: TRBJ1-1
V: TRBV10-3

CDR3: ASSPETGVNNEQF
J: TRBJ2-1
V: TRBV7-9

CDR3: ASSRRGTEAF
J: TRBJ1-1
V: TRBV4-3

CDR3: ASSTTGFSYEQY
J: TRBJ2-7
V: TRBV28